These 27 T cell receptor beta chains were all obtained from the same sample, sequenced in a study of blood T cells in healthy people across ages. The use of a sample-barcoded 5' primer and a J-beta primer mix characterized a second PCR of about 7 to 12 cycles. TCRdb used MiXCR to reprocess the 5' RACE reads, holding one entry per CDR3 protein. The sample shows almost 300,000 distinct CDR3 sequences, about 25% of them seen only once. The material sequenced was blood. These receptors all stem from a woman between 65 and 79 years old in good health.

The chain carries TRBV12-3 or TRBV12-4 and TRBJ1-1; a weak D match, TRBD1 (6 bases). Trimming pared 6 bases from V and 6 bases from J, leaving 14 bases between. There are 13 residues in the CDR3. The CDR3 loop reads CASRKSGAPEAFF. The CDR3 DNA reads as TGTGCCAGCAGGAAATCAGGGGCCCCTGAAGCTTTCTTT.

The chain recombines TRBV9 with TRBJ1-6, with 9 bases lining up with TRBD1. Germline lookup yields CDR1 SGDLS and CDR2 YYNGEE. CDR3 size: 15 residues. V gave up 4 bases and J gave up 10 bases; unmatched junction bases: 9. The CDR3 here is CASSPQGTGQSPLHF. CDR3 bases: TGTGCCAGCAGCCCCCAAGGGACAGGGCAGTCACCCCTCCACTTT. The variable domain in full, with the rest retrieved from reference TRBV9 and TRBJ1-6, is DSGVTQTPKHLITATGQRVTLRCSPRSGDLSVYWYQQSLDQGLQFLIQYYNGEERAKGNILERFSAQQFPDLHSELNLSSLELGDSALYFCASSPQGTGQSPLHFGNGTRLTVT.

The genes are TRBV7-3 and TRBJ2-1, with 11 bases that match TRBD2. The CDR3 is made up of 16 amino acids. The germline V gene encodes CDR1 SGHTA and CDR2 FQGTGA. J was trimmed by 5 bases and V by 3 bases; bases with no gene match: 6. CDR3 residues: CASSFIPGLADNEQFF. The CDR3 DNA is TGTGCCAGCAGCTTCATCCCGGGACTAGCGGACAATGAGCAGTTCTTC.

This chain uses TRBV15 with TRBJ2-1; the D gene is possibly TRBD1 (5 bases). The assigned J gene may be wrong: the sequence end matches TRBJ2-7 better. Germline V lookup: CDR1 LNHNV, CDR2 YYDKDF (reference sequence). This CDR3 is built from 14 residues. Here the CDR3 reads CATSRDKGPVEQYF. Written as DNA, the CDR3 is TGTGCCACCAGCAGAGATAAGGGGCCCGTCGAGCAGTACTTC.

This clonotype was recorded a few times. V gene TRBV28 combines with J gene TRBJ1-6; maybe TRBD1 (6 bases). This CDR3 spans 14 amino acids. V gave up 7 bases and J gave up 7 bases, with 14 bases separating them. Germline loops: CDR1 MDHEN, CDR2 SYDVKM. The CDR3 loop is CASKLQGINSPLHF. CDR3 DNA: TGTGCCAGCAAACTACAGGGAATCAATTCACCCCTCCACTTT.

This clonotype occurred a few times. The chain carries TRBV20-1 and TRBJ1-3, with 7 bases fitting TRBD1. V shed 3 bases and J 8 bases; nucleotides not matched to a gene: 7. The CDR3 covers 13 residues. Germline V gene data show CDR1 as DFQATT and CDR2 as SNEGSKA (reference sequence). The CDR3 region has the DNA TGCAGTGCTAGGGGGGCTACAGGGGACACCATATATTTT. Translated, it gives CSARGATGDTIYF.

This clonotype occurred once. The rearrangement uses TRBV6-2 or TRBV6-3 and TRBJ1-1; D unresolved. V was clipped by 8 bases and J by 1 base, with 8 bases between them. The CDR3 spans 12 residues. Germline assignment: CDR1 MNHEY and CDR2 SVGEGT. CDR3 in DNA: TGTGCCAGCGGTCAATGGAACACTGAAGCTTTCTTT. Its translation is CASGQWNTEAFF.

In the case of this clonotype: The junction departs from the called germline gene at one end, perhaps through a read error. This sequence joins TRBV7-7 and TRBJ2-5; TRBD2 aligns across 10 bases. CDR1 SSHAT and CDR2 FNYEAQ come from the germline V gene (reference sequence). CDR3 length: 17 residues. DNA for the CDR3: TGTGCTAGCAGCTTAGCGGGAGGAGTGGTGTCTGTTGAGACCCAGTACTTC. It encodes CASSLAGGVVSVETQYF.

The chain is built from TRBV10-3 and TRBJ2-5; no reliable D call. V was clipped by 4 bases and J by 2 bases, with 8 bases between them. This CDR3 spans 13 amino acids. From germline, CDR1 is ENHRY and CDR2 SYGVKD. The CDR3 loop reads CAISGQAQETQYF. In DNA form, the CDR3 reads TGTGCCATCAGTGGGCAGGCTCAAGAGACCCAGTACTTC.

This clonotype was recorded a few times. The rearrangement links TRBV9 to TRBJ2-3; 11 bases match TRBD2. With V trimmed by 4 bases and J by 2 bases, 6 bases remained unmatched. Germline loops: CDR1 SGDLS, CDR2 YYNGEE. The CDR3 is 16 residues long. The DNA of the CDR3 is TGTGCCAGCAGCACCCGACTAGCGGGGTTCACAGATACGCAGTATTTT. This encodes CASSTRLAGFTDTQYF.

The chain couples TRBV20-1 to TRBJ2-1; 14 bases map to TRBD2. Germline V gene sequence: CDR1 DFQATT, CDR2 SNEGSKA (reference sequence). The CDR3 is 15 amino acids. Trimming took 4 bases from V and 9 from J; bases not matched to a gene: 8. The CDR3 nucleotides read TGCAGTGCTACATCGGGACTAGCGGGAGTTTTTGAGCAGTTCTTC. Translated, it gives CSATSGLAGVFEQFF.

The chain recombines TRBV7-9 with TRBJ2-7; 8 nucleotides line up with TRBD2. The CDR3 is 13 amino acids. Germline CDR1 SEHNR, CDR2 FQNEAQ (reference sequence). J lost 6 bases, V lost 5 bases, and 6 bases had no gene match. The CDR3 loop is CASSAGLVIEQYF. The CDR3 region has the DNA TGTGCCAGCAGCGCGGGACTAGTGATCGAGCAGTACTTC.

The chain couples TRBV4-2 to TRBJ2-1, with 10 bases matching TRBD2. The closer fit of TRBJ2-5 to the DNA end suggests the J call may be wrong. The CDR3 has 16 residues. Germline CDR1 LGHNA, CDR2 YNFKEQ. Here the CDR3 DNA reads TGTGCCAGCAGCCAAGAAGGGACTAGCGCCGGGGAGACCCAGTACTTC. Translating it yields CASSQEGTSAGETQYF.

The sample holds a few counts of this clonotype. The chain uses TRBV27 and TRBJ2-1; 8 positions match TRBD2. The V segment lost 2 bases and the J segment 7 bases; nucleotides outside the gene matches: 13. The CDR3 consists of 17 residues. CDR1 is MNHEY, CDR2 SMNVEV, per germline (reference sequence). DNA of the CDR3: TGTGCCAGCAGTTTACCCATAGCGGGGCTTTTGGTTAATGAGCAGTTCTTC. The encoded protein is CASSLPIAGLLVNEQFF.

The DNA of the CDR3 is TGCAGTGCTAGTCCCCTTGGTCGAGCGGGAGCGGATACGCAGTATTTT. It specifies CSASPLGRAGADTQYF. This chain links TRBV20-1 with TRBJ2-3, with TRBD2 identical over 8 bases. The CDR3 runs 16 residues. CDR1 is DFQATT, CDR2 SNEGSKA, per germline (reference sequence). The V segment lost 3 bases and the J segment 6 bases; nucleotides outside the gene matches: 14.

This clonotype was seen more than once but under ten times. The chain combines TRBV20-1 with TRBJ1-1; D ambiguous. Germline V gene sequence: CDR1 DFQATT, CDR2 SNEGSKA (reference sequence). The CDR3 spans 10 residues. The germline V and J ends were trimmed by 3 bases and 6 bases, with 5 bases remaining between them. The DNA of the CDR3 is TGCAGTGCTAGTCCCGCTGAAGCTTTCTTT. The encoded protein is CSASPAEAFF.

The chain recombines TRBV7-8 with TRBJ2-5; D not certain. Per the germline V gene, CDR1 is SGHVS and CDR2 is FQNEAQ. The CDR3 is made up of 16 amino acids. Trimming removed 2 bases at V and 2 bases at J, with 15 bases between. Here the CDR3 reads CASSLWRGLKQETQYF. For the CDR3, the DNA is TGTGCCAGCAGCTTATGGCGAGGCCTAAAGCAAGAGACCCAGTACTTC.

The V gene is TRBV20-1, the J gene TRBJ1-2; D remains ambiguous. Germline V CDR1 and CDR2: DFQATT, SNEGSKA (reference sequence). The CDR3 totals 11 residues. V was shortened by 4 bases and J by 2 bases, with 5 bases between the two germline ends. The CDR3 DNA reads TGCAGTGCTACCGGGAACTATGGCTACACCTTC. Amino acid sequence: CSATGNYGYTF.

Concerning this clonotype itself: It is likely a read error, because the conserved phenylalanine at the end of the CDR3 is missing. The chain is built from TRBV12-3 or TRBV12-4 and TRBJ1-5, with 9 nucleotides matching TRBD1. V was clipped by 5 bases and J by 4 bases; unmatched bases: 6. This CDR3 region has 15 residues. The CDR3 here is CASSRETGGNQPQHS. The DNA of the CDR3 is TGTGCCAGCAGTCGAGAGACAGGGGGGAATCAGCCCCAGCATTCT.

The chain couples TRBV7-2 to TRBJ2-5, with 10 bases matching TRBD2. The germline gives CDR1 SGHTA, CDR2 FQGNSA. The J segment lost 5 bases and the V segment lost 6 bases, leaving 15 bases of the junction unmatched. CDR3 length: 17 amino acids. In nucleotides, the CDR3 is TGTGCCAGCAGACCATCCTTGAGCGGGAGGGGGACCGAGACCCAGTACTTC. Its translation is CASRPSLSGRGTETQYF.

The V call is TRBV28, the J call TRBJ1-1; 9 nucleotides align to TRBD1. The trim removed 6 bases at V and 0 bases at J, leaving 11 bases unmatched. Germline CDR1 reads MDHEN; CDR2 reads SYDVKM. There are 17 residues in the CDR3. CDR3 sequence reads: CASRGTGFTELNTEAFF. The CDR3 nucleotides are TGTGCCAGCAGGGGGACAGGGTTTACCGAGCTGAACACTGAAGCTTTCTTT. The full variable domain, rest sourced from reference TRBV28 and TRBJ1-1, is DVKVTQSSRYLVKRTGEKVFLECVQDMDHENMFWYRQDPGLGLRLIYFSYDVKMKEKGDIPEGYSVSREKKERFSLILESASTNQTSMYLCASRGTGFTELNTEAFFGQGTRLTVV.

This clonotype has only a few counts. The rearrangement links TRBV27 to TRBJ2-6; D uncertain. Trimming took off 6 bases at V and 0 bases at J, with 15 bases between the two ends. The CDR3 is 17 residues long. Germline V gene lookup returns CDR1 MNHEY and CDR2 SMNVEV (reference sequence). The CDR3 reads CASRYDAFSSGANVLTF. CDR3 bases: TGTGCCAGCAGGTACGACGCCTTTTCCTCTGGGGCCAACGTCCTGACTTTC.

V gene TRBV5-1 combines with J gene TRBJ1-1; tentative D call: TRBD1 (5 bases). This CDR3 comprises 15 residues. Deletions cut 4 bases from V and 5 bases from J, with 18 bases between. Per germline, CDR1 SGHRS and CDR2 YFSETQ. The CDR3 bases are TGCGCCAGCAGCACAGGACACATAGGAGGGACTGAAGCTTTCTTT. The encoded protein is CASSTGHIGGTEAFF.

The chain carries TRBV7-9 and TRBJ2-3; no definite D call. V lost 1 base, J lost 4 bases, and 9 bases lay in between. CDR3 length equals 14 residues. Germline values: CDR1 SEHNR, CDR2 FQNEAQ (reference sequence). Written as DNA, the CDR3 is TGTGCCAGCAGCTTAGGGTTTACTTCAGATACGCAGTATTTT. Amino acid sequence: CASSLGFTSDTQYF.

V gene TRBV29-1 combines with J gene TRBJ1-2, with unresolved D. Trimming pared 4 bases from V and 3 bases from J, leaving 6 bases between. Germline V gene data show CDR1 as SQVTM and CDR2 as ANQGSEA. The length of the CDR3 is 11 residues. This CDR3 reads CSVGQDYGYTF. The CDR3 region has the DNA TGCAGCGTTGGGCAGGACTATGGCTACACCTTC. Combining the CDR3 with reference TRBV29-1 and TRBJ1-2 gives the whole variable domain SAVISQKPSRDICQRGTSLTIQCQVDSQVTMMFWYRQQPGQSLTLIATANQGSEATYESGFVIDKFPISRPNLTFSTLTVSNMSPEDSSIYLCSVGQDYGYTFGSGTRLTVV.

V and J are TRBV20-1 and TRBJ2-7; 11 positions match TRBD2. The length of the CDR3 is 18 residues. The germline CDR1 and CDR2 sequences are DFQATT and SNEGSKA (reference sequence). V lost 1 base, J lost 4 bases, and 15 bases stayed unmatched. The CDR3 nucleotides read TGCAGTGCTAGAGCCTGGGGGTTTGGTACTAGCGGGAGATACGAGCAGTACTTC. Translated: CSARAWGFGTSGRYEQYF.

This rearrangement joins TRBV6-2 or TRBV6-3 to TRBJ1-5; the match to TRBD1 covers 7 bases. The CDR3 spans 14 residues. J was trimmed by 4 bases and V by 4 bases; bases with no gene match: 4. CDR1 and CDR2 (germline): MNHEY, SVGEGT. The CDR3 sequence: CASSSGGQNQPQHF. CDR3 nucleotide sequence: TGTGCCAGCAGTTCCGGGGGACAGAATCAGCCCCAGCATTTT.